A single sample is the source of the 16 T cell receptor beta chains below, sequenced in a study of cytomegalovirus exposure and HLA in healthy donors. Clones were sequenced by immunoSEQ multiplex PCR, and TCRdb holds only the in-frame ones, with some missing. The sample includes fewer than 120,000 clones, approximately 90% of them seen just once. The specimen sequenced was PBMCs. These receptors were obtained from a woman aged 25 to 39 in good health and CMV-seropositive.

The gene calls are TRBV4-3 and TRBJ2-3, with D possibly matching TRBD2 (5 bases). Germline V gene sequence: CDR1 LGHNA, CDR2 YSLEER. CDR3 length: 14 residues. Trimming left V 0 bases short and J 5 bases short, with 9 bases between. This CDR3 is CASSQDLAGDTQYF. The CDR3 nucleotides are TGCGCCAGCAGCCAAGATCTCGCGGGAGATACGCAGTATTTT.

The chain recombines TRBV7-2 with TRBJ2-1, with 11 bases identical to TRBD2. This CDR3 has 15 residues. Losses at the gene ends were 0 bases for V and 8 bases for J; bases not matched to a gene: 3. Germline V CDR1 and CDR2: SGHTA, FQGNSA. CDR3 sequence reads: CASSLAVSGRDEQFF. The CDR3 bases are TGTGCCAGCAGCTTAGCGGTTAGCGGGAGGGATGAGCAGTTCTTC.

This clone was found many times. The rearrangement uses TRBV7-2 and TRBJ2-7; 8 bases map to TRBD1. This CDR3 spans 16 amino acids. The V gene end was trimmed by 1 base and the J gene end by 2 bases; junction bases not matched to a gene: 7. The germline V gene has CDR1 SGHTA and CDR2 FQGNSA. This chain's CDR3 is CASSLEVGQGPYEQYF. In DNA, the CDR3 is TGTGCCAGCAGCTTAGAAGTAGGACAGGGCCCCTACGAGCAGTACTTC.

The J gene is TRBJ1-3, the V gene TRBV5-6; TRBD1 aligns across 8 bases. CDR3 size: 15 residues. Germline trimming cut 3 bases from V and 2 bases from J; bases unmatched to any gene: 4. The germline V gene encodes CDR1 SGHDT and CDR2 YYEEEE. Written as DNA, the CDR3 is TGTGCCAGCAGCTCCGGGACAGGACCTGGAAACACCATATATTTT. It codes for CASSSGTGPGNTIYF.

V is TRBV14 and J is TRBJ2-1; D is uncertain. CDR1 is SGHDN and CDR2 is FVKESK in the germline V gene. The CDR3 is 13 residues long. V shed 3 bases and J shed 4 bases, with 7 bases lying between them. The CDR3, as DNA: TGTGCCAGCAGCCACGGTTCGTACAATGAGCAGTTCTTC. Residues: CASSHGSYNEQFF. The entire variable domain, with the rest obtained from reference TRBV14 and TRBJ2-1, is as follows: EAGVTQFPSHSVIEKGQTVTLRCDPISGHDNLYWYRRVMGKEIKFLLHFVKESKQDESGMPNNRFLAERTGGTYSTLKVQPAELEDSGVYFCASSHGSYNEQFFGPGTRLTVL.

This chain uses TRBV6-5 with TRBJ1-5, with 7 bases identical to TRBD1. Germline values: CDR1 MNHEY, CDR2 SVGAGI. The CDR3 covers 13 residues. J lost 6 bases, V lost 5 bases, and 4 bases had no gene match. The CDR3 reads CASSNDRVQPQHF. The CDR3 DNA sequence: TGTGCCAGCAGTAACGACAGGGTTCAGCCCCAGCATTTT.

The V gene is TRBV6-6, the J gene TRBJ1-6, with 8 bases identical to TRBD1. V shed 2 bases and J 8 bases; nucleotides not matched to a gene: 5. CDR3 length: 15 residues. Germline V gene data show CDR1 as MNHNY and CDR2 as SVGAGI (reference sequence). In DNA form, the CDR3 reads TGTGCCAGCAGTTACCGGGACAGGACAGATTCACCCCTCCACTTT. Translation: CASSYRDRTDSPLHF.

CDR3 DNA sequence: TGCGCCAGCTCCGGGACTAGATACACCGGGGAGCTGTTTTTT. Encoded protein: CASSGTRYTGELFF. The gene calls are TRBV10-2 and TRBJ2-2; 8 nucleotides match TRBD2. V was pared by 8 bases and J by 3 bases, with 5 bases of the junction left unmatched. Germline CDR1 reads WSHSY; CDR2 reads SAAADI. The CDR3 spans 14 residues.

The CDR3 DNA sequence: TGTGCCAGCAGCTTAGGTCGGATTGTGGCGGGATTTACTTCGAACACCGGGGAGCTGTTTTTT. The encoded protein is CASSLGRIVAGFTSNTGELFF. This rearrangement joins TRBV7-6 to TRBJ2-2; D possibly corresponds to TRBD2 (6 bases). From germline, CDR1 is SGHVS and CDR2 FNYEAQ. Deletions cut 1 base from V and 0 bases from J, with 24 bases between. The CDR3 length is 21 residues.

This chain uses TRBV18 with TRBJ2-2; 8 bases line up with TRBD1. J was trimmed by 0 bases and V by 6 bases; bases with no gene match: 9. There are 17 residues in the CDR3. Per the germline V gene, CDR1 is KGHSH and CDR2 is LQKENI. In nucleotides, the CDR3 is TGTGCCAGCTCCCCCCGCCGACAGGGGCCGAACACCGGGGAGCTGTTTTTT. This sequence encodes CASSPRRQGPNTGELFF.

The chain uses TRBV6-1 and TRBJ1-5; 7 bases fit TRBD1. The CDR3 runs to 13 residues. The junction had 6 bases not matched to a gene; V was cut back by 6 bases and J by 7 bases. Per germline, CDR1 MNHNS and CDR2 SASEGT. CDR3 amino acids: CASSTGARQPQHF. In nucleotides, the CDR3 is TGTGCCAGCAGCACAGGGGCGCGGCAGCCCCAGCATTTT.

V usage is TRBV25-1 and J usage is TRBJ2-7, with 10 bases that match TRBD1. The CDR3 runs 15 residues. Trimming took 6 bases from V and 4 from J; bases not matched to a gene: 9. CDR1 MGHDK and CDR2 SYGVNS come from the germline V gene. The CDR3, as DNA: TGTGCCAGCAGCCGGGACAGGGGTGATTCTTACGAGCAGTACTTC. As protein: CASSRDRGDSYEQYF.

The chain links TRBV27 to TRBJ2-5; 8 bases are shared with TRBD2. CDR1 is MNHEY and CDR2 is SMNVEV in the germline V gene (reference sequence). V shed 2 bases, J shed 3 bases, and the junction held 2 bases outside the gene matches. The CDR3 totals 14 residues. The CDR3 is CASSLVAGKETQYF. CDR3 DNA sequence: TGTGCCAGCAGTTTAGTAGCGGGGAAAGAGACCCAGTACTTC.

This clone was counted once. The V gene is TRBV7-2, the J gene TRBJ2-1, with 8 bases fitting TRBD2. The germline CDR1 and CDR2 sequences are SGHTA and FQGNSA. CDR3 size: 14 residues. The junction had 6 bases not matched to a gene; V was cut back by 4 bases and J by 7 bases. Here the CDR3 DNA reads TGTGCCAGCAGCTCAACGGGGGGGCGGAATGAGCAGTTCTTC. Translation gives CASSSTGGRNEQFF. The variable domain in full, completed from reference TRBV7-2 and TRBJ2-1, reads GAGVSQSPSNKVTEKGKDVELRCDPISGHTALYWYRQSLGQGLEFLIYFQGNSAPDKSGLPSDRFSAERTGGSVSTLTIQRTQQEDSAVYLCASSSTGGRNEQFFGPGTRLTVL.

The V and J genes are TRBV11-2 and TRBJ2-1, with a possible D match to TRBD2 (5 bases). Germline-derived CDR1 and CDR2 are SGHAT and FQNNGV. Trimming removed 2 bases at V and 8 bases at J, with 10 bases between. The CDR3 length is 13 residues. The CDR3 reads CASSLTGRDEQFF. The CDR3 DNA is TGTGCCAGCAGCTTAACCGGGCGGGATGAGCAGTTCTTC.

In DNA form, the CDR3 reads TGTGCCAGCAGCGTCCATCCCGGGACTAGCGGGAACCTGAACACCGGGGAGCTGTTTTTT. This translates into CASSVHPGTSGNLNTGELFF. V usage is TRBV9 and J usage is TRBJ2-2; TRBD2 aligns across 13 bases. V shed 2 bases, J shed 1 base, and the junction held 11 bases outside the gene matches. Germline-derived CDR1 and CDR2 are SGDLS and YYNGEE. The length of the CDR3 is 20 residues.